Detailed here is one T cell receptor beta chain. The sample is drawn from a study of blood T cell repertoires in COVID-19. All exposed participants met a person with COVID-19 within 2 weeks before entering the study. Study processing details: Reference gene primer amplification in the assay estimated nucleated cell counts. TCRdb's copy holds only in-frame clones and misses some; the assay was immunoSEQ multiplex PCR. V and J calls and clone size are copied from that table; D and trimming were computed from the DNA. This sample has about 430,000 clones; 88% occur once, and the top ten carry 1.4% to 1.5%. The length of the CDR3 is 19 residues. CDR1 is SGHNT and CDR2 is YENEEA in the germline V gene. V dropped 3 bases and J dropped 1 base, with 21 bases sitting between them.

This receptor was obtained from a woman younger than 30 who had been exposed to COVID-19. The rearrangement joins TRBV11-3 to TRBJ2-2, with TRBD2 as a possible D gene (5 bases). Specimen: PBMCs or T cells enriched from blood (not recorded which). Written as DNA, the CDR3 is TGTGCCAGCAGCTTGTTGCGGGCTCACGGTGAACAGAACACCGGGGAGCTGTTTTTT. This encodes CASSLLRAHGEQNTGELFF.